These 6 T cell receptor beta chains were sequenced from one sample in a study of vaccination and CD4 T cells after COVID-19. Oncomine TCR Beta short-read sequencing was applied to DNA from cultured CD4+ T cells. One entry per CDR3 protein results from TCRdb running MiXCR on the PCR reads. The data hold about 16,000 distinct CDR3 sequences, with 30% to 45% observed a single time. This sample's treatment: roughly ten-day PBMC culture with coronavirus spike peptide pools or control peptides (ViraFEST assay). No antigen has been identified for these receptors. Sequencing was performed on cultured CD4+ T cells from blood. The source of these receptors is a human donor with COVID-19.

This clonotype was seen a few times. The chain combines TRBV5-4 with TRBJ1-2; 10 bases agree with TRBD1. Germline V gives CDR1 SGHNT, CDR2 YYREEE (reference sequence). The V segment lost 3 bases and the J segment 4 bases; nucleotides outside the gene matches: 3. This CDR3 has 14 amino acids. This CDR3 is CASSSRTGGYGYTF. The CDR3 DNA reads TGTGCCAGCAGCTCGCGGACAGGGGGCTATGGCTACACCTTC.

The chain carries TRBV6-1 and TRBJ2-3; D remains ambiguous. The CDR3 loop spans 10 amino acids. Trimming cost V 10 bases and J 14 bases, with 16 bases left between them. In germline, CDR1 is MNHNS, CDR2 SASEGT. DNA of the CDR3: TGTGCCACAACACAAGGACGGTTGTATTTT. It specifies CATTQGRLYF.

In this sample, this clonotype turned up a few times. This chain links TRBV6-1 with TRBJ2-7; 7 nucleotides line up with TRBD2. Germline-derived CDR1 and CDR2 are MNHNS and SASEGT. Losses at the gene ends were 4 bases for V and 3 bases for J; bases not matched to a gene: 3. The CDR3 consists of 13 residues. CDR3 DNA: TGTGCCAGCAGTGCGATAGCGGGCTACGAGCAGTACTTC. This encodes CASSAIAGYEQYF.

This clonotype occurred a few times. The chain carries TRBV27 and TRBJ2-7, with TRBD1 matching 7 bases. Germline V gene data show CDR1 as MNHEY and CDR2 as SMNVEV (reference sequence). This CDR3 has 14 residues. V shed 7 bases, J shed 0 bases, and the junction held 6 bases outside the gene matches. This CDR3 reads CASIKRGLSYEQYF. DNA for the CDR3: TGTGCCAGCATCAAAAGGGGGCTCTCCTACGAGCAGTACTTC.

CDR3 sequence: CASSEQGRAETQYF. The CDR3 DNA sequence: TGTGCCAGCAGTGAACAGGGACGGGCGGAGACCCAGTACTTC. This chain links TRBV6-1 with TRBJ2-5; tentatively, D is TRBD1 or TRBD2 (5 bases each). The V end was cut by 2 bases, the J end by 5 bases, with 12 bases between. The V gene's germline CDR1 is MNHNS and CDR2 SASEGT. The CDR3 spans 14 residues.

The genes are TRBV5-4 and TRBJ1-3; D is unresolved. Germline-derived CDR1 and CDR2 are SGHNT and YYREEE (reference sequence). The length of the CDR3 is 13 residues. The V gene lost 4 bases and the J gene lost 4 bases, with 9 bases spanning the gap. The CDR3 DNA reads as TGTGCCAGCAGCGCTCTCTTGGGAAACACCATATATTTT. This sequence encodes CASSALLGNTIYF.